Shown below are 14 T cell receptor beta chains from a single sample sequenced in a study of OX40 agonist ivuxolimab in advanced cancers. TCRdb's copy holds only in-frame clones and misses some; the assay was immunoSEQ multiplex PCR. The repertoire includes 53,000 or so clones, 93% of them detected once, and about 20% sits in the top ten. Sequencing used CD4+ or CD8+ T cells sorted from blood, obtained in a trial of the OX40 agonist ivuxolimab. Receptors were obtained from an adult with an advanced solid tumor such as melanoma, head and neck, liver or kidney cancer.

The CDR3 bases are TGTGCCAGTAGTAAAGGGGGAGAAGTCTACGAGCAGTACTTC. It yields the protein CASSKGGEVYEQYF. This chain uses TRBV19 with TRBJ2-7, with D maybe TRBD1 (6 bases). Germline CDR1 and CDR2: LNHDA and SQIVND (reference sequence). The CDR3 is 14 amino acids. Trimming stripped 4 bases from V and 3 bases from J, with 13 bases between. Using reference TRBV19 and TRBJ2-7 for the parts outside the CDR3, the full variable domain is DGGITQSPKYLFRKEGQNVTLSCEQNLNHDAMYWYRQDPGQGLRLIYYSQIVNDFQKGDIAEGYSVSREKKESFPLTVTSAQKNPTAFYLCASSKGGEVYEQYFGPGTRLTVT.

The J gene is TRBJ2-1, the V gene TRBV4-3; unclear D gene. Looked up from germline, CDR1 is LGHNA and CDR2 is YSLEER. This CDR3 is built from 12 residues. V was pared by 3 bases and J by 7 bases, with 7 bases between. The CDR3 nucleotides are TGCGCCAGCAGCCATCGGAGAAATGAGCAGTTCTTC. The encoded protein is CASSHRRNEQFF.

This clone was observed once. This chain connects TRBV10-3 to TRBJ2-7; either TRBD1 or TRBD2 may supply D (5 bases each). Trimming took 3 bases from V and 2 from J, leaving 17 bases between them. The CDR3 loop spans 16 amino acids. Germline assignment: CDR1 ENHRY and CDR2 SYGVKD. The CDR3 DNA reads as TGTGCCATCAGTGACCCCGGGGCAACCCAGCCCTACGAGCAGTACTTC. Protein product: CAISDPGATQPYEQYF.

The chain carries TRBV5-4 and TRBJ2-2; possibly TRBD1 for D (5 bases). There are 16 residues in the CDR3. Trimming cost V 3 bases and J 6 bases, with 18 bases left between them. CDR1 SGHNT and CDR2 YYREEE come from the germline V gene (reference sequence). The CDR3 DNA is TGTGCCAGCAGCTCGCAAGATCAGGGTAGGGCCGGGGAGCTGTTTTTT. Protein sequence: CASSSQDQGRAGELFF.

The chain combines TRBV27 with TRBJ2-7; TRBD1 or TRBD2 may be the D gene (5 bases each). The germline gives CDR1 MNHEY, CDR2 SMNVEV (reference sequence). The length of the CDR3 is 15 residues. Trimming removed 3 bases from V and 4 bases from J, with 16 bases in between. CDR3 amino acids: CASSLSYSGPYEQYF. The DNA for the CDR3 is TGTGCCAGCAGTTTGTCTTATTCGGGACCGTACGAGCAGTACTTC.

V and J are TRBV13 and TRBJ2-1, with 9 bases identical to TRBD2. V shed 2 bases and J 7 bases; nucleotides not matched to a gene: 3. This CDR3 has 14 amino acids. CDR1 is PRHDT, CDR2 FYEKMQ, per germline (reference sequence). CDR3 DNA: TGTGCCAGCAGCTTATTAGCGGGAGCGAATGAGCAGTTCTTC. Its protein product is CASSLLAGANEQFF.

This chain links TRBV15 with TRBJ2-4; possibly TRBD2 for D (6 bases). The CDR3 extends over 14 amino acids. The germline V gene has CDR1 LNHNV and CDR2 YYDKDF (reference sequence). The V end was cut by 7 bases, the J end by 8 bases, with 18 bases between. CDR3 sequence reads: CATKEEGVMDIQYF. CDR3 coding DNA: TGTGCCACCAAGGAGGAGGGAGTAATGGACATTCAGTACTTC.

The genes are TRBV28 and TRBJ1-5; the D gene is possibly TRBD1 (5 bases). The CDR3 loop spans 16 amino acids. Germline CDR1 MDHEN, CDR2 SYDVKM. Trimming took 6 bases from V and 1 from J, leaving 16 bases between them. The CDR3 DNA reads TGTGCCAGCAGCCTACTGGAGGGGAGAAGCAATCAGCCCCAGCATTTT. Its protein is CASSLLEGRSNQPQHF.

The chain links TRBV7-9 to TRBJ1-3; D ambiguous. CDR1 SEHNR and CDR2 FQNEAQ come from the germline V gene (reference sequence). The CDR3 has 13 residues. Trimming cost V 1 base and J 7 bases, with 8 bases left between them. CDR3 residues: CASSLGDWNTIYF. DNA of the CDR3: TGTGCCAGCAGCTTAGGAGACTGGAACACCATATATTTT.

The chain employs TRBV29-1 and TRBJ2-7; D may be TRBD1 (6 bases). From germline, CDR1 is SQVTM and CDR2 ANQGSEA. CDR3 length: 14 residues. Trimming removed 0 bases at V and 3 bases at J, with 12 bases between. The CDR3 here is CSVEDGGRGYEQYF. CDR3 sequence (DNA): TGCAGCGTTGAAGATGGGGGCAGGGGCTACGAGCAGTACTTC.

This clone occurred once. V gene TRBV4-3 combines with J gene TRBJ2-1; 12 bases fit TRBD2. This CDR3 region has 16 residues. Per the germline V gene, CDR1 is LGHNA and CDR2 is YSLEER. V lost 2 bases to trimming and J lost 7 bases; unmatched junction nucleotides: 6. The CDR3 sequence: CASSQRTSGRPNEQFF. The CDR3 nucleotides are TGCGCCAGCAGCCAACGTACTAGCGGGAGGCCTAATGAGCAGTTCTTC.

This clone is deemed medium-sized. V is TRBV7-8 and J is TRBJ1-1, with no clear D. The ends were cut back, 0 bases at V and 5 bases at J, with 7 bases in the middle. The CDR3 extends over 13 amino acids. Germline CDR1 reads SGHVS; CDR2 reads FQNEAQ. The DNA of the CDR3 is TGTGCCAGCAGCTTAGCGCAAGGGACTGAAGCTTTCTTT. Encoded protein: CASSLAQGTEAFF.

CDR3 amino acids: CASSILGQPAYEQYF. CDR3 sequence (DNA): TGTGCCAGTAGTATATTGGGACAGCCTGCCTACGAGCAGTACTTC. The chain carries TRBV19 and TRBJ2-7; 7 bases line up with TRBD1. Germline-derived CDR1 and CDR2 are LNHDA and SQIVND (reference sequence). The CDR3 is 15 amino acids. Trimming removed 2 bases from V and 2 bases from J; junction bases left unmatched: 6. Full variable domain (rest looked up from reference TRBV19 and TRBJ2-7): DGGITQSPKYLFRKEGQNVTLSCEQNLNHDAMYWYRQDPGQGLRLIYYSQIVNDFQKGDIAEGYSVSREKKESFPLTVTSAQKNPTAFYLCASSILGQPAYEQYFGPGTRLTVT.

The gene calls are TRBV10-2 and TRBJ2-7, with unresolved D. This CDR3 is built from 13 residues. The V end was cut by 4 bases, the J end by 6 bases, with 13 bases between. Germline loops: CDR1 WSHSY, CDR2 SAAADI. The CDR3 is CASSGLVGGEQYF. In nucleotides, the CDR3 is TGCGCCAGCAGTGGTCTTGTAGGTGGCGAGCAGTACTTC.